The 21 T cell receptor beta chains listed next were all sequenced from one sample in a study of T cell responses to AZD1222 COVID-19 vaccine. Method: immunoSEQ multiplex PCR; TCRdb's copy keeps in-frame clones and lacks some. Of approximately 80,000 clones in the sample, 80% to 90% are singletons; the top ten hold about 10%. This sample comprised peripheral blood, obtained 28 days after the second AZD1222 dose. The receptors here all came from an adult who received the AZD1222 COVID-19 vaccine.

V and J are TRBV6-5 and TRBJ1-1; D not certain. Trimming cost V 0 bases and J 1 base, with 9 bases left between them. This CDR3 comprises 15 residues. Per the germline V gene, CDR1 is MNHEY and CDR2 is SVGAGI. In DNA form, the CDR3 reads TGTGCCAGCAGTTACTCGACCCTAAGGAACACTGAAGCTTTCTTT. Translated: CASSYSTLRNTEAFF.

This clone has a handful of counts. The chain employs TRBV25-1 and TRBJ1-2, with 7 bases that match TRBD1. Germline V gene data show CDR1 as MGHDK and CDR2 as SYGVNS. The J segment lost 8 bases and the V segment lost 0 bases, leaving 9 bases of the junction unmatched. This CDR3 has 15 residues. Here the CDR3 DNA reads TGTGCCAGCAGTGAATATGAGGGGGCACTAGGAGGCTACACCTTC. This translates into CASSEYEGALGGYTF.

The genes are TRBV4-1 and TRBJ1-2, with D maybe TRBD1 (5 bases). Between the trimmed V and J ends, which lost 1 base and 1 base, there was a span of 16 bases. Germline V lookup: CDR1 MGHRA, CDR2 YSYEKL. The CDR3 runs 17 residues. CDR3 DNA: TGCGCCAGCAGCCAAGGGGAGTTCCCAGGGTATAACTATGGCTACACCTTC. Translated: CASSQGEFPGYNYGYTF.

The V and J genes are TRBV28 and TRBJ2-2; D perhaps matches TRBD1 (6 bases). There are 14 residues in the CDR3. CDR1 and CDR2 from the germline V gene are MDHEN and SYDVKM. V dropped 3 bases and J dropped 4 bases, with 9 bases sitting between them. The CDR3 here is CASSFYRATGELFF. The CDR3 bases are TGTGCCAGCAGTTTTTACAGGGCCACCGGGGAGCTGTTTTTT. The whole variable domain, filled in from reference TRBV28 and TRBJ2-2, reads DVKVTQSSRYLVKRTGEKVFLECVQDMDHENMFWYRQDPGLGLRLIYFSYDVKMKEKGDIPEGYSVSREKKERFSLILESASTNQTSMYLCASSFYRATGELFFGEGSRLTVL.

The chain has TRBV4-2 and TRBJ1-3; D might be TRBD1 (6 bases). From germline, CDR1 is LGHNA and CDR2 YNFKEQ. V lost 3 bases, J lost 0 bases, and 9 bases lay in between. The CDR3 runs to 15 residues. CDR3 region: CASSQNRDSGNTIYF. CDR3 nucleotides: TGTGCCAGCAGCCAGAACAGGGACTCTGGAAACACCATATATTTT.

The genes are TRBV6-5 and TRBJ1-2; possibly TRBD1 for D (5 bases). The V end was cut by 0 bases, the J end by 2 bases, with 7 bases between. The CDR3 extends over 14 amino acids. Germline V gene sequence: CDR1 MNHEY, CDR2 SVGAGI. DNA of the CDR3: TGTGCCAGCAGTTACTCGGCAGGGAACTATGGCTACACCTTC. Protein product: CASSYSAGNYGYTF.

V is TRBV2 and J is TRBJ2-7; D is ambiguous. The germline V gene has CDR1 SNHLY and CDR2 FYNNEI. CDR3 length: 12 residues. Trimming stripped 2 bases from V and 3 bases from J, with 5 bases between. CDR3 in amino acids: CASSEQLYEQYF. CDR3 coding DNA: TGTGCCAGCAGTGAACAGCTCTACGAGCAGTACTTC. The entire variable domain, with the rest obtained from reference TRBV2 and TRBJ2-7, is as follows: EPEVTQTPSHQVTQMGQEVILRCVPISNHLYFYWYRQILGQKVEFLVSFYNNEISEKSEIFDDQFSVERPDGSNFTLKIRSTKLEDSAMYFCASSEQLYEQYFGPGTRLTVT.

The J gene is TRBJ1-5, the V gene TRBV28, with TRBD1 matching over 8 bases. The CDR3 runs 17 residues. V was pared by 5 bases and J by 3 bases, with 12 bases of the junction left unmatched. CDR1 MDHEN and CDR2 SYDVKM come from the germline V gene. The CDR3 nucleotides are TGTGCCAGCAGTCTAAACAGGGGGAGAGGTAACAATCAGCCCCAGCATTTT. It specifies CASSLNRGRGNNQPQHF.

This clone was observed a handful of times. The chain is built from TRBV12-3 or TRBV12-4 and TRBJ1-6; D is uncertain. The CDR3 extends over 12 amino acids. The germline V and J ends were trimmed by 5 bases and 10 bases, with 9 bases remaining between them. CDR3 sequence (DNA): TGTGCCAGCAGTCGGGAGCACTCACCCCTCCACTTT. It specifies CASSREHSPLHF.

V and J are TRBV15 and TRBJ1-2; D might be TRBD1 (5 bases). The germline CDR1 and CDR2 sequences are LNHNV and YYDKDF (reference sequence). The CDR3 covers 14 residues. The V end was cut by 3 bases, the J end by 3 bases, with 11 bases between. Here the CDR3 DNA reads TGTGCCACCAGCAGGGAGGACACCGACTATGGCTACACCTTC. Its translation is CATSREDTDYGYTF.

The chain uses TRBV28 and TRBJ1-1; no clear D. Trimming left V 5 bases short and J 1 base short, with 8 bases between. Germline V gene sequence: CDR1 MDHEN, CDR2 SYDVKM. This CDR3 region has 13 residues. Here the CDR3 DNA reads TGTGCCAGCAGTCCCTCCAAGAACACTGAAGCTTTCTTT. It is translated as CASSPSKNTEAFF.

This clone occurred a few times. The chain employs TRBV6-5 and TRBJ1-1; the D gene is possibly TRBD1 (5 bases). CDR1 and CDR2 from the germline V gene are MNHEY and SVGAGI. Between the trimmed V and J ends, which lost 7 bases and 3 bases, there was a span of 12 bases. This CDR3 is 13 amino acids long. CDR3 sequence: CASNRGDHTEAFF. CDR3 nucleotide sequence: TGTGCCAGCAACCGCGGGGACCACACTGAAGCTTTCTTT.

The gene calls are TRBV27 and TRBJ1-3, with 8 bases aligning to TRBD1. J gave up 1 base and V 6 bases, and 14 bases lay outside the gene matches. Germline V gene data show CDR1 as MNHEY and CDR2 as SMNVEV (reference sequence). CDR3 length: 18 residues. Here the CDR3 DNA reads TGTGCCAGCAGACCCTATAAGGGGACAGGTCCTTCTGGAAACACCATATATTTT. As protein: CASRPYKGTGPSGNTIYF.

This chain joins TRBV7-8 and TRBJ1-4, with D hard to call. The CDR3 is made up of 13 amino acids. CDR1 is SGHVS and CDR2 is FQNEAQ in the germline V gene. The V gene lost 1 base and the J gene lost 3 bases, with 3 bases spanning the gap. The CDR3 reads CASSLVANEKLFF. In DNA form, the CDR3 reads TGTGCCAGCAGCTTAGTGGCTAATGAAAAACTGTTTTTT.

The chain uses TRBV30 and TRBJ1-1; 7 positions match TRBD1. Germline CDR1 is GTSNPN and CDR2 is SVGIG (reference sequence). The CDR3 has 15 amino acids. V lost 5 bases and J lost 1; bases outside the gene matches: 10. The DNA of the CDR3 is TGTGCCTGGGGACCACCTTGGACAGGGAACACTGAAGCTTTCTTT. Its protein product is CAWGPPWTGNTEAFF.

With respect to this clone: The sample has other DNA sequences that encode this CDR3 too. V and J are TRBV19 and TRBJ1-5; 8 bases agree with TRBD1. The CDR3 length is 14 residues. V lost 6 bases, J lost 4 bases, and 5 bases stayed unmatched. Germline V gene sequence: CDR1 LNHDA, CDR2 SQIVND (reference sequence). CDR3 sequence: CASRDRVGNQPQHF. DNA for the CDR3: TGTGCCAGTAGGGACAGGGTTGGGAATCAGCCCCAGCATTTT. Full variable domain (remainder filled in from reference TRBV19 and TRBJ1-5): DGGITQSPKYLFRKEGQNVTLSCEQNLNHDAMYWYRQDPGQGLRLIYYSQIVNDFQKGDIAEGYSVSREKKESFPLTVTSAQKNPTAFYLCASRDRVGNQPQHFGDGTRLSIL.

This chain joins TRBV5-4 and TRBJ2-7; the D is unclear. CDR1 is SGHNT, CDR2 YYREEE, per germline (reference sequence). The length of the CDR3 is 13 residues. V was pared by 1 base and J by 2 bases, with 7 bases between. CDR3 sequence (DNA): TGTGCCAGCAGCTTGTTAGGGACCTACGAGCAGTACTTC. As protein: CASSLLGTYEQYF.

Notes on this clone: In the same sample, other DNA sequences code for this CDR3. The V and J genes are TRBV7-2 and TRBJ2-7; a weak D match, TRBD2 (5 bases). The V gene's germline CDR1 is SGHTA and CDR2 FQGNSA. The V end lost 3 bases, the J end lost 0 bases, and 9 bases lay between the germline ends. The CDR3 is 14 residues long. CDR3 amino acids: CASSLSGSSYEQYF. In DNA form, the CDR3 reads TGTGCCAGCAGCTTGTCGGGGAGCTCCTACGAGCAGTACTTC.

This clone was detected a few times. V is TRBV14 and J is TRBJ2-3; D ambiguous. V was pared by 2 bases and J by 0 bases, with 6 bases between. Per the germline V gene, CDR1 is SGHDN and CDR2 is FVKESK. This CDR3 region has 14 residues. The CDR3, as DNA: TGTGCCAGCAGCCAAATAGGGAGCACAGATACGCAGTATTTT. It encodes CASSQIGSTDTQYF. The whole variable domain, filled in from reference TRBV14 and TRBJ2-3, reads EAGVTQFPSHSVIEKGQTVTLRCDPISGHDNLYWYRRVMGKEIKFLLHFVKESKQDESGMPNNRFLAERTGGTYSTLKVQPAELEDSGVYFCASSQIGSTDTQYFGPGTRLTVL.

This chain uses TRBV14 with TRBJ1-2, with D hard to call. CDR1 is SGHDN, CDR2 FVKESK, per germline. V was cut by 0 bases and J by 1 base, with 12 bases left in between. CDR3 length: 16 residues. The chain's CDR3 is CASSQDLSEFNYGYTF. CDR3 bases: TGTGCCAGCAGCCAAGATCTCAGTGAGTTTAACTATGGCTACACCTTC.

The rearrangement uses TRBV6-2 or TRBV6-3 and TRBJ2-1; 11 bases are a match to TRBD2. This CDR3 region has 17 residues. Per the germline V gene, CDR1 is MNHEY and CDR2 is SVGEGT. The ends lost 4 bases at V and 7 bases at J; junction bases unmatched: 12. CDR3 amino acids: CASSSTIPGLAANEQFF. In DNA form, the CDR3 reads TGTGCCAGCAGTTCCACTATTCCGGGACTAGCGGCTAATGAGCAGTTCTTC.